These T cell receptor beta chains were read from a single sample in a study of blood T cells in healthy people across ages. TCRdb redid the calling of the 5' RACE reads with MiXCR, one entry per CDR3 protein. This sample has around 710,000 distinct CDR3 sequences, with about 42% found just once. The sequencing sample was made of blood. All receptors come from a woman aged 60-70 years in good health. Each CDR3 is given with its conserved first and last residue. The order of the fields is clone size, D gene, J gene, V gene, CDR3 protein, CDR3 DNA. A D gene is named only where the DNA matches it firmly. Rows may omit the clone size; those that give it use once, few, many or a size class.

clone_size: few
d_call: TRBD1
j_call: TRBJ1-1
v_call: TRBV15
cdr3_aa: CATSRTGSTTEAFF
cdr3_nt: TGTGCCACCAGCAGGACAGGGTCGACCACTGAAGCTTTCTTT

clone_size: NA
d_call: TRBD2
j_call: TRBJ2-3
v_call: TRBV5-1
cdr3_aa: CASKLAGGSISDTQYF
cdr3_nt: TGCGCCAGCAAACTAGCGGGGGGGTCAATATCAGATACGCAGTATTTT

clone_size: many
d_call: NA
j_call: TRBJ2-3
v_call: TRBV29-1
cdr3_aa: CSVEDSSGINTQYF
cdr3_nt: TGCAGCGTTGAAGATTCCTCGGGCATTAATACGCAGTATTTT

clone_size: few
d_call: TRBD2
j_call: TRBJ2-3
v_call: TRBV7-6
cdr3_aa: CASSPLAGGLPATDTQYF
cdr3_nt: TGTGCCAGCAGCCCCCTAGCGGGAGGTCTACCGGCCACAGATACGCAGTATTTT

clone_size: NA
d_call: TRBD2
j_call: TRBJ2-3
v_call: TRBV20-1
cdr3_aa: CSTLGGGTDTQYF
cdr3_nt: TGCAGTACCCTGGGGGGGGGCACAGATACGCAGTATTTT

clone_size: many
d_call: TRBD1
j_call: TRBJ1-2
v_call: TRBV7-6
cdr3_aa: CASSLGTGNYGYTF
cdr3_nt: TGTGCCAGCAGCTTGGGGACAGGGAACTATGGCTACACCTTC

clone_size: many
d_call: NA
j_call: TRBJ1-1
v_call: TRBV20-1
cdr3_aa: CSASPQGRWAFF
cdr3_nt: TGCAGTGCTAGCCCCCAGGGTCGGTGGGCTTTCTTT

clone_size: NA
d_call: NA
j_call: TRBJ2-6
v_call: TRBV20-1
cdr3_aa: CSAINPQVSGANVLTF
cdr3_nt: TGCAGTGCTATAAACCCCCAGGTTTCTGGGGCCAACGTCCTGACTTTC

clone_size: few
d_call: NA
j_call: TRBJ2-1
v_call: TRBV5-1
cdr3_aa: CASSWSSSEQFF
cdr3_nt: TGCGCCAGCAGCTGGTCTAGCAGTGAGCAGTTCTTC

clone_size: NA
d_call: NA
j_call: TRBJ2-7
v_call: TRBV14
cdr3_aa: CASSQDPPTRGEQYF
cdr3_nt: TGTGCCAGCAGCCAAGATCCTCCGACTAGAGGCGAGCAGTACTTC

clone_size: few
d_call: TRBD1
j_call: TRBJ2-3
v_call: TRBV20-1
cdr3_aa: CSARDRGGVLDTQYF
cdr3_nt: TGCAGTGCCCGGGACAGGGGGGGAGTCCTAGATACGCAGTATTTT

clone_size: once
d_call: TRBD2
j_call: TRBJ2-5
v_call: TRBV5-1
cdr3_aa: CASSLAAGVQETQYF
cdr3_nt: TGCGCCAGCAGCTTGGCAGCGGGGGTTCAAGAGACCCAGTACTTC

clone_size: few
d_call: NA
j_call: TRBJ2-1
v_call: TRBV24-1
cdr3_aa: CATSDRGGGKYNEQFF
cdr3_nt: TGTGCCACCAGTGATAGGGGGGGAGGAAAGTACAATGAGCAGTTCTTC

clone_size: few
d_call: TRBD1
j_call: TRBJ2-4
v_call: TRBV28
cdr3_aa: CASSFTGGARGAKNIQYF
cdr3_nt: TGTGCCAGCAGTTTCACAGGGGGCGCGAGGGGGGCCAAAAACATTCAGTACTTC

clone_size: many
d_call: TRBD2
j_call: TRBJ2-5
v_call: TRBV10-3
cdr3_aa: CAISDSGETQYF
cdr3_nt: TGTGCCATCAGTGATAGCGGGGAGACCCAGTACTTC

clone_size: few
d_call: TRBD2
j_call: TRBJ2-3
v_call: TRBV7-2
cdr3_aa: CASSLKLAGVADTQYF
cdr3_nt: TGTGCCAGCAGCTTAAAACTAGCGGGAGTGGCAGATACGCAGTATTTT

clone_size: NA
d_call: NA
j_call: TRBJ2-4
v_call: TRBV29-1
cdr3_aa: CSVASDTVNIQYF
cdr3_nt: TGCAGCGTAGCCTCGGACACGGTAAACATTCAGTACTTC

clone_size: few
d_call: NA
j_call: TRBJ2-6
v_call: TRBV20-1
cdr3_aa: CSAVDRSPSGANVLTF
cdr3_nt: TGCAGTGCGGTGGACCGCAGCCCAAGTGGGGCCAACGTCCTGACTTTC

clone_size: NA
d_call: NA
j_call: TRBJ2-2
v_call: TRBV11-3
cdr3_aa: CASSLVSRRADTGELFF
cdr3_nt: TGTGCCAGCAGCTTAGTATCCCGCAGGGCCGACACCGGGGAGCTGTTTTTT

clone_size: NA
d_call: NA
j_call: TRBJ2-5
v_call: TRBV5-1
cdr3_aa: CASSLEAGQPGETQYF
cdr3_nt: TGCGCCAGCAGCTTGGAGGCAGGGCAACCGGGGGAGACCCAGTACTTC

clone_size: few
d_call: TRBD1
j_call: TRBJ1-6
v_call: TRBV18
cdr3_aa: CASSPLGTGNSPLHF
cdr3_nt: TGTGCCAGCTCACCACTCGGGACAGGAAATTCACCCCTCCACTTT

clone_size: NA
d_call: NA
j_call: TRBJ2-3
v_call: TRBV20-1
cdr3_aa: CSAPGGFTDTQYF
cdr3_nt: TGCAGTGCTCCCGGCGGCTTCACAGATACGCAGTATTTT

clone_size: few
d_call: NA
j_call: TRBJ2-7
v_call: TRBV29-1
cdr3_aa: CSVEGRGSYEQYF
cdr3_nt: TGCAGCGTTGAGGGCAGGGGCTCCTACGAGCAGTACTTC

clone_size: few
d_call: TRBD1
j_call: TRBJ1-2
v_call: TRBV15
cdr3_aa: CATSKMTGVSEIGYTF
cdr3_nt: TGTGCCACCAGCAAAATGACAGGGGTATCGGAAATAGGCTACACCTTC

clone_size: few
d_call: TRBD2
j_call: TRBJ2-1
v_call: TRBV9
cdr3_aa: CASSVDTSGGASSYNEQFF
cdr3_nt: TGTGCCAGCAGCGTAGATACTAGCGGGGGGGCCAGCTCCTACAATGAGCAGTTCTTC

clone_size: NA
d_call: NA
j_call: TRBJ2-3
v_call: TRBV7-2
cdr3_aa: CASLVGVTDTQYF
cdr3_nt: TGTGCCAGCTTAGTGGGAGTCACAGATACGCAGTATTTT

clone_size: few
d_call: TRBD1
j_call: TRBJ2-5
v_call: TRBV3-1
cdr3_aa: CASSQEIDRGRGETQYF
cdr3_nt: TGTGCCAGCAGCCAAGAAATCGACAGGGGAAGGGGAGAGACCCAGTACTTC

clone_size: NA
d_call: TRBD1
j_call: TRBJ2-1
v_call: TRBV11-2
cdr3_aa: CASSLAAGTGSYNEQFF
cdr3_nt: TGTGCCAGCAGCTTAGCTGCCGGGACAGGATCCTACAATGAGCAGTTCTTC

clone_size: NA
d_call: TRBD1
j_call: TRBJ2-2
v_call: TRBV3-1
cdr3_aa: CASSQRDRDWGTGELFF
cdr3_nt: TGTGCCAGCAGCCAAAGGGACAGGGACTGGGGCACCGGGGAGCTGTTTTTT

clone_size: NA
d_call: TRBD2
j_call: TRBJ2-1
v_call: TRBV6-5
cdr3_aa: CASSSLAGEYSEQFF
cdr3_nt: TGTGCCAGCAGTTCGTTAGCGGGGGAGTACAGTGAGCAGTTCTTC

clone_size: many
d_call: NA
j_call: TRBJ2-5
v_call: TRBV11-2
cdr3_aa: CASSLSVGETQYF
cdr3_nt: TGTGCCAGCAGCTTATCGGTTGGGGAGACCCAGTACTTC

clone_size: few
d_call: NA
j_call: TRBJ1-4
v_call: TRBV6-5
cdr3_aa: CASKKSHEKLFF
cdr3_nt: TGTGCCAGCAAAAAATCCCACGAAAAACTGTTTTTT

clone_size: NA
d_call: TRBD1
j_call: TRBJ2-1
v_call: TRBV12-3/TRBV12-4
cdr3_aa: CSSSFPTGTGDHEQFF
cdr3_nt: TGTTCCAGCAGTTTCCCAACCGGGACAGGGGACCATGAGCAGTTCTTC

clone_size: once
d_call: NA
j_call: TRBJ2-5
v_call: TRBV5-8
cdr3_aa: CASSWRSGETQYF
cdr3_nt: TGTGCCAGCAGCTGGAGGTCAGGGGAGACCCAGTACTTC

clone_size: few
d_call: NA
j_call: TRBJ2-2
v_call: TRBV5-1
cdr3_aa: CASSPSPTAAATGELFF
cdr3_nt: TGCGCCAGCAGCCCCTCCCCGACAGCCGCCGCCACCGGGGAGCTGTTTTTT

clone_size: NA
d_call: NA
j_call: TRBJ1-1
v_call: TRBV12-3/TRBV12-4
cdr3_aa: CASSPTGRIEAFF
cdr3_nt: TGTGCCAGCAGCCCAACAGGGAGGATTGAAGCTTTCTTT

clone_size: few
d_call: NA
j_call: TRBJ1-2
v_call: TRBV12-3/TRBV12-4
cdr3_aa: CASNARQVGGYTF
cdr3_nt: TGTGCCAGCAATGCTAGACAGGTGGGCGGCTACACCTTC

clone_size: many
d_call: TRBD2
j_call: TRBJ2-1
v_call: TRBV4-3
cdr3_aa: CASSQDAASGREKFF
cdr3_nt: TGCGCCAGCAGCCAAGATGCGGCTAGCGGGAGGGAAAAGTTCTTC

clone_size: NA
d_call: NA
j_call: TRBJ2-7
v_call: TRBV20-1
cdr3_aa: CSATGQGGFEQYF
cdr3_nt: TGCAGTGCTACCGGCCAGGGTGGGTTCGAGCAGTACTTC

clone_size: NA
d_call: TRBD1
j_call: TRBJ1-2
v_call: TRBV6-5
cdr3_aa: CASSDTGVSGYTF
cdr3_nt: TGTGCCAGCAGTGATACAGGGGTTTCTGGCTACACCTTC